The next 26 T cell receptor beta chains were all read from a single sample in a study of T-cell reconstitution after alpha-beta-depleted transplantation in children. As it was prepared, the TCRbeta library received unique molecular identifiers. TCRdb re-called the PCR reads through MiXCR, storing one row per CDR3 protein. Of 610,000 or so distinct CDR3 sequences listed, 25% to 30% are singletons. This specimen consisted of PBMCs, obtained before TCRalphabeta/CD19-depleted stem cell transplant. Receptor source: a boy under two years old with Wiskott-Aldrich syndrome, due to receive a stem cell transplant.

The chain combines TRBV7-2 with TRBJ2-1; D uncertain. Germline CDR1 reads SGHTA; CDR2 reads FQGNSA. CDR3 size: 16 residues. Trimming pared 3 bases from V and 0 bases from J, leaving 12 bases between. CDR3 amino acids: CASSFLTRSSYNEQFF. In DNA form, the CDR3 reads TGTGCCAGCAGCTTTCTCACCCGGAGCTCCTACAATGAGCAGTTCTTC.

Concerning this clonotype: An end of the junction does not agree with germline; a read error may underlie this. The chain is built from TRBV15 and TRBJ2-5; 8 nucleotides agree with TRBD1. Per germline, CDR1 LNHNV and CDR2 YYDKDF (reference sequence). The CDR3 is 13 residues long. CDR3 nucleotides: TGTGCCACCAGCCGAGACAGGGGTGAGACCCAGTACTTC. Translating gives CATSRDRGETQYF.

The chain carries TRBV20-1 and TRBJ2-5; D unclear. The CDR3 has 15 amino acids. V lost 1 base to trimming and J lost 0 bases, with 12 bases between them. Germline V CDR1 and CDR2: DFQATT, SNEGSKA (reference sequence). The CDR3 region is CSARVAALNQETQYF. The CDR3 region has the DNA TGCAGTGCTAGAGTCGCGGCCCTCAACCAAGAGACCCAGTACTTC.

This clonotype was counted between two and nine times. V gene TRBV5-1 combines with J gene TRBJ2-5; D unresolved. The germline V gene has CDR1 SGHRS and CDR2 YFSETQ. This CDR3 is 13 amino acids long. V was shortened by 2 bases and J by 2 bases, with 7 bases between the two germline ends. DNA of the CDR3: TGCGCCAGCAGCTTTAACCGACAAGAGACCCAGTACTTC. Amino acid sequence: CASSFNRQETQYF.

This clonotype was found a few times. This CDR3 is CASSPRGRRRALEQFF. CDR3 bases: TGTGCCAGCAGCCCCAGGGGGCGGAGAAGGGCCCTTGAGCAGTTCTTC. The chain joins TRBV28 to TRBJ2-1; 8 nucleotides match TRBD1. The germline CDR1 and CDR2 sequences are MDHEN and SYDVKM. V was clipped by 6 bases and J by 9 bases; unmatched bases: 16. The CDR3 is made up of 16 amino acids. The full variable domain, its missing parts supplied by reference TRBV28 and TRBJ2-1, is DVKVTQSSRYLVKRTGEKVFLECVQDMDHENMFWYRQDPGLGLRLIYFSYDVKMKEKGDIPEGYSVSREKKERFSLILESASTNQTSMYLCASSPRGRRRALEQFFGPGTRLTVL.

CDR3 sequence reads: CASSRGTTPTYEQYF. In DNA, the CDR3 is TGTGCCAGCAGCCGTGGGACCACTCCCACCTACGAGCAGTACTTC. This rearrangement joins TRBV11-1 to TRBJ2-7; D assignment may be TRBD1 or TRBD2 (5 bases each). The V gene's germline CDR1 is SGHAT and CDR2 FQDESV (reference sequence). The V end was cut by 5 bases, the J end by 2 bases, with 16 bases between. There are 15 residues in the CDR3.

V and J are TRBV3-1 and TRBJ2-3; unclear D gene. The CDR3 covers 14 residues. Germline V gene data show CDR1 as LGHDT and CDR2 as YNNKEL (reference sequence). With 4 bases removed from V and 7 bases from J, the gap between germline ends came to 15 bases. For the CDR3, the DNA is TGTGCCAGCAGCCCGACAAGGATGGGAAATACGCAGTATTTT. Amino acids: CASSPTRMGNTQYF.

In its sample, this clonotype was seen a few times. The chain uses TRBV21-1 and TRBJ2-1; TRBD2 is the table's D call, not checked against the DNA. TRBV21-1 is an annotated pseudogene. This CDR3 contains 16 residues. The CDR3 is CASSKVGLAGVHEQFF. In DNA, the CDR3 is TGTGCCAGCAGCAAAGTAGGACTAGCGGGAGTCCATGAGCAGTTCTTC.

The rearrangement links TRBV20-1 to TRBJ2-1; D is ambiguous. Germline V gives CDR1 DFQATT, CDR2 SNEGSKA (reference sequence). Trimming took off 0 bases at V and 10 bases at J, with 10 bases between the two ends. There are 12 residues in the CDR3. The CDR3 DNA sequence: TGCAGTGCTAGAGAGCCCCCCTGGGAGCAGTTCTTC. Amino acids: CSAREPPWEQFF.

This clonotype appeared a single time. This chain joins TRBV2 and TRBJ2-7; the match to TRBD1 covers 7 bases. This CDR3 is 15 amino acids long. The germline gives CDR1 SNHLY, CDR2 FYNNEI. J gave up 3 bases and V 7 bases, and 12 bases lay outside the gene matches. CDR3 region: CASILRDSRIYEQYF. DNA for the CDR3: TGTGCCAGCATCCTTAGGGACAGTAGAATCTACGAGCAGTACTTC.

This chain connects TRBV7-9 to TRBJ2-1; no clear D gene. The V gene lost 4 bases and the J gene lost 8 bases, with 12 bases spanning the gap. The CDR3 runs to 13 residues. Germline lookup yields CDR1 SEHNR and CDR2 FQNEAQ (reference sequence). CDR3 residues: CASSSYLRDEQFF. CDR3 in DNA: TGTGCCAGCAGCTCGTATCTAAGAGATGAGCAGTTCTTC. Full variable domain (missing parts from reference TRBV7-9 and TRBJ2-1): DTGVSQNPRHKITKRGQNVTFRCDPISEHNRLYWYRQTLGQGPEFLTYFQNEAQLEKSRLLSDRFSAERPKGSFSTLEIQRTEQGDSAMYLCASSSYLRDEQFFGPGTRLTVL.

This clonotype has a handful of counts. The chain recombines TRBV7-2 with TRBJ2-5, with 11 bases lining up with TRBD1. CDR3 length: 14 residues. Germline assignment: CDR1 SGHTA and CDR2 FQGNSA. V dropped 5 bases and J dropped 4; count of bases not matched to a gene: 3. CDR3 residues: CASSPDRGPETQYF. The CDR3 region has the DNA TGTGCCAGCAGCCCGGACAGGGGGCCAGAGACCCAGTACTTC.

The gene calls are TRBV5-1 and TRBJ2-7; either TRBD1 or TRBD2 may fit D (5 bases each). The germline V gene encodes CDR1 SGHRS and CDR2 YFSETQ. Trimming stripped 0 bases from V and 3 bases from J, with 10 bases between. This CDR3 has 14 residues. The CDR3 sequence: CASSLAGALYEQYF. Written as DNA, the CDR3 is TGCGCCAGCAGCTTGGCCGGGGCACTCTACGAGCAGTACTTC.

The chain recombines TRBV28 with TRBJ2-7, with D unresolved. CDR1 and CDR2 from the germline V gene are MDHEN and SYDVKM. Trimming shortened V by 7 bases and J by 2 bases, and 15 bases separated the two germline ends. The CDR3 has 14 residues. The CDR3 DNA reads as TGTGCCAGCAACGTAGCCTTCCCACCCTACGAGCAGTACTTC. This sequence encodes CASNVAFPPYEQYF.

This sequence joins TRBV5-1 and TRBJ2-1, with D unresolved. The germline CDR1 and CDR2 sequences are SGHRS and YFSETQ. The CDR3 sequence is 14 residues long. Trimming shortened V by 0 bases and J by 13 bases, and 17 bases separated the two germline ends. The CDR3 sequence: CASSLAIDTGNQFF. The CDR3 nucleotides read TGCGCCAGCAGCTTGGCCATTGATACTGGAAACCAGTTCTTC.

The V call is TRBV11-2, the J call TRBJ2-3, with D possibly being TRBD2 (6 bases). The CDR3 extends over 19 amino acids. Per germline, CDR1 SGHAT and CDR2 FQNNGV. V shed 5 bases and J shed 6 bases, with 30 bases lying between them. CDR3 amino acids: CASSALISGRSPARDTQYF. The CDR3 DNA is TGTGCCAGCAGCGCTCTCATTAGCGGCAGGAGCCCTGCGAGGGATACGCAGTATTTT.

This clonotype came up many times. The gene calls are TRBV13 and TRBJ2-1, with D possibly TRBD1 on 5 matching bases. Deletions cut 0 bases from V and 0 bases from J, with 6 bases between. Germline loops: CDR1 PRHDT, CDR2 FYEKMQ (reference sequence). CDR3 size: 15 residues. The CDR3 DNA reads as TGTGCCAGCAGCTTAGGAGGGGACTCCTACAATGAGCAGTTCTTC. Translated: CASSLGGDSYNEQFF.

The chain combines TRBV20-1 with TRBJ2-1; possible D gene TRBD2, 5 bases. Per the germline V gene, CDR1 is DFQATT and CDR2 is SNEGSKA (reference sequence). The CDR3 has 16 amino acids. V lost 4 bases and J 0 bases, leaving 16 bases between the germline ends. CDR3 sequence: CSAKPLARSSYNEQFF. The CDR3, as DNA: TGCAGTGCTAAGCCATTAGCGCGGAGCTCCTACAATGAGCAGTTCTTC.

This clonotype turned up a few times. The V gene is TRBV2, the J gene TRBJ1-2; D unclear. V was pared by 1 base and J by 4 bases, with 13 bases between. This CDR3 contains 15 residues. Germline values: CDR1 SNHLY, CDR2 FYNNEI. In DNA form, the CDR3 reads TGTGCCAGCAGTGAAGGCGGCAGCCTCTTCTATGGCTACACCTTC. Translated: CASSEGGSLFYGYTF. The full variable domain, completed using reference TRBV2 and TRBJ1-2, is EPEVTQTPSHQVTQMGQEVILRCVPISNHLYFYWYRQILGQKVEFLVSFYNNEISEKSEIFDDQFSVERPDGSNFTLKIRSTKLEDSAMYFCASSEGGSLFYGYTFGSGTRLTVV.

CDR3 nucleotides: TGTGCCAGCAGAATGAAGCGGGAGATTAATGAGCAGTTCTTC. Its translation: CASRMKREINEQFF. The chain couples TRBV27 to TRBJ2-1; 8 nucleotides match TRBD2. This CDR3 region has 14 residues. In germline, CDR1 is MNHEY, CDR2 SMNVEV (reference sequence). With V trimmed by 6 bases and J by 7 bases, 8 bases remained unmatched.

This clonotype has a handful of counts. In DNA, the CDR3 is TGCGCCAGCAGCTTGGTTGGGACTAGCGGAGCTAGCACAGATACGCAGTATTTT. Translation gives CASSLVGTSGASTDTQYF. The chain has TRBV5-1 and TRBJ2-3, with 11 bases aligning to TRBD2. This CDR3 is built from 18 residues. Germline CDR1 reads SGHRS; CDR2 reads YFSETQ. V lost 0 bases to trimming and J lost 0 bases; unmatched junction nucleotides: 6.

The chain recombines TRBV5-1 with TRBJ2-3; a possible D gene is TRBD2 (5 bases). The CDR3 loop spans 16 amino acids. Trimming took 0 bases from V and 2 from J, leaving 13 bases between them. CDR1 and CDR2 from the germline V gene are SGHRS and YFSETQ. The DNA of the CDR3 is TGCGCCAGCAGCTTGGCGGATAGCGAACTCACAGATACGCAGTATTTT. This gives the protein CASSLADSELTDTQYF.

The rearrangement links TRBV6-1 to TRBJ2-5, with TRBD1 identical over 9 bases. V lost 6 bases to trimming and J lost 2 bases; unmatched junction nucleotides: 7. The CDR3 spans 15 residues. Germline V lookup: CDR1 MNHNS, CDR2 SASEGT. DNA of the CDR3: TGTGCCAGCAGGGACAGGGGCCGACCTCAAGAGACCCAGTACTTC. Protein: CASRDRGRPQETQYF.

This clonotype came up a few times. Here the CDR3 reads CSAREGTGTASQYF. The CDR3 coding sequence is TGCAGTGCTAGAGAAGGGACAGGGACAGCTTCGCAGTACTTC. The chain couples TRBV20-1 to TRBJ2-4; TRBD1 matches at 9 bases. V was pared by 0 bases and J by 13 bases, with 10 bases of the junction left unmatched. The CDR3 length is 14 residues. Germline assignment: CDR1 DFQATT and CDR2 SNEGSKA (reference sequence).

The chain combines TRBV2 with TRBJ1-2; 9 bases are shared with TRBD1. Germline CDR1 SNHLY, CDR2 FYNNEI. This CDR3 spans 16 amino acids. Germline trimming cut 8 bases from V and 0 bases from J; bases unmatched to any gene: 10. The CDR3 coding sequence is TGTGCCAGCGGTGGAAAGACAGGGGGAGCTAACTATGGCTACACCTTC. Translating it yields CASGGKTGGANYGYTF.

This chain links TRBV7-2 with TRBJ2-7; maybe TRBD1 (5 bases). Trimming pared 3 bases from V and 4 bases from J, leaving 19 bases between. CDR3 length: 16 residues. Germline V lookup: CDR1 SGHTA, CDR2 FQGNSA. The CDR3 DNA reads as TGTGCCAGCAGCTTGCGTGGCAGGGCAATGGCGTACGAGCAGTACTTC. Its translation is CASSLRGRAMAYEQYF.